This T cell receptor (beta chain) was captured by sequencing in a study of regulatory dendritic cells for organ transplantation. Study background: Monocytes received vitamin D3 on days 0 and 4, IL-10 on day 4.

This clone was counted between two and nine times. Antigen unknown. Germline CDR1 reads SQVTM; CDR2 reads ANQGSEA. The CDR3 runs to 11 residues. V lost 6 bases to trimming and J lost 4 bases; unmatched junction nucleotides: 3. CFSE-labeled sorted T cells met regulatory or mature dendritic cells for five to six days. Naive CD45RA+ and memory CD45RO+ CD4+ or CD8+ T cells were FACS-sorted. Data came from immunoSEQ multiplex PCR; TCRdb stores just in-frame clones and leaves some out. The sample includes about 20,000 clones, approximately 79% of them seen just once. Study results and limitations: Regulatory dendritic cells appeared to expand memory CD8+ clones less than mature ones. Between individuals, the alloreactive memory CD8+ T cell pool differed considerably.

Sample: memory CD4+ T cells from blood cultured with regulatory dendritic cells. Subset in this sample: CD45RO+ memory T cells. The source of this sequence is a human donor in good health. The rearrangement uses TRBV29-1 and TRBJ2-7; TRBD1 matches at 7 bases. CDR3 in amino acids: CSVGTVYEQYF. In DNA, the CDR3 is TGCAGCGTCGGGACAGTATACGAGCAGTACTTC.